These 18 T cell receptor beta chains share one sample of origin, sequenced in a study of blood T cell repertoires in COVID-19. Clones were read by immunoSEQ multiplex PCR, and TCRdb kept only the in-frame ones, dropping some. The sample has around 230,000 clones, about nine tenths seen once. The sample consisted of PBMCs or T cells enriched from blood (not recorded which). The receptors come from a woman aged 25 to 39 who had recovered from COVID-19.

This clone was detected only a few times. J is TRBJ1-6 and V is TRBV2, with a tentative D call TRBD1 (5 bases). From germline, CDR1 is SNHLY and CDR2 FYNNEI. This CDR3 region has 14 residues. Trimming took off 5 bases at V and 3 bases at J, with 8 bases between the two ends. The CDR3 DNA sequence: TGTGCCAGCAGTATCCAGGGCTATAATTCACCCCTCCACTTT. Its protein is CASSIQGYNSPLHF.

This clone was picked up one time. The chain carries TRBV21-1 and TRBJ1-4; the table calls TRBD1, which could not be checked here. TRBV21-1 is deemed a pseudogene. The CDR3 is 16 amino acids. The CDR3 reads CASSESKVRGRLKLFF. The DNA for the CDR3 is TGTGCCAGCAGCGAGTCGAAGGTAAGGGGCAGGTTAAAACTGTTTTTT.

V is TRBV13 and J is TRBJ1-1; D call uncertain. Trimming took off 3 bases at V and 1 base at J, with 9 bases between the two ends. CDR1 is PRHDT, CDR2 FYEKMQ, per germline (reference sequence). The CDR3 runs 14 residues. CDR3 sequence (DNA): TGTGCCAGCAGCTTTGAGAACAGGAACACTGAAGCTTTCTTT. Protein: CASSFENRNTEAFF.

In DNA form, the CDR3 reads TGTGCCAGCAGCTTAGCGAGGTGGGGTTTAGCGGGGGCCGAGTGGGACACAGATACGCAGTATTTT. Translated: CASSLARWGLAGAEWDTDTQYF. The rearrangement uses TRBV7-2 and TRBJ2-3; 9 bases match TRBD2. This CDR3 region has 22 residues. Per the germline V gene, CDR1 is SGHTA and CDR2 is FQGNSA. The V gene end was trimmed by 0 bases and the J gene end by 2 bases; junction bases not matched to a gene: 21.

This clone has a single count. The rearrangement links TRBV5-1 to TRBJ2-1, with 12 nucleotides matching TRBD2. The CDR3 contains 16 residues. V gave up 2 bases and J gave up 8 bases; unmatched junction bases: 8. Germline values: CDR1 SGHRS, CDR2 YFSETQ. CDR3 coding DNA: TGCGCCAGCAGCTTATCTAGCGGGGGGGCCAAGGATGAGCAGTTCTTC. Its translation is CASSLSSGGAKDEQFF.

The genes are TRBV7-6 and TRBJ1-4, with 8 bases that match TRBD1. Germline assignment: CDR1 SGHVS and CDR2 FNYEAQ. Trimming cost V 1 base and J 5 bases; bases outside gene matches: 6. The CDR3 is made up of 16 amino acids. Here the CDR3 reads CASSLVNRDRNEKLFF. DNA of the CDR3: TGTGCCAGCAGCTTAGTTAACCGGGACAGGAATGAAAAACTGTTTTTT.

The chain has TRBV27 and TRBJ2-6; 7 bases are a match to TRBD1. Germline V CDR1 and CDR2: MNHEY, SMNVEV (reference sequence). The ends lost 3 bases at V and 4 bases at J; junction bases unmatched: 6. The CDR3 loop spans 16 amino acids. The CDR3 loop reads CASSFITGAGANVLTF. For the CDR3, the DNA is TGTGCCAGCAGTTTTATAACAGGGGCCGGGGCCAACGTCCTGACTTTC.

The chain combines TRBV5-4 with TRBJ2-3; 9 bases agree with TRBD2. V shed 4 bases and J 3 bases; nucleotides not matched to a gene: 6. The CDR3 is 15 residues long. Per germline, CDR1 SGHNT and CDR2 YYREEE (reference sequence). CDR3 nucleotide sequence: TGTGCCAGCAGCGGAAGCGGGGGGAGGACAGATACGCAGTATTTT. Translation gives CASSGSGGRTDTQYF.

In DNA, the CDR3 is TGTGCCAGCAGCCCAGGACTAGCGGGGGGGCGGCAGTTCTTC. This sequence encodes CASSPGLAGGRQFF. V and J are TRBV6-6 and TRBJ2-1, with 15 bases lining up with TRBD2. Germline values: CDR1 MNHNY, CDR2 SVGAGI (reference sequence). V was pared by 6 bases and J by 12 bases, with 6 bases of the junction left unmatched. The CDR3 sequence is 14 residues long.

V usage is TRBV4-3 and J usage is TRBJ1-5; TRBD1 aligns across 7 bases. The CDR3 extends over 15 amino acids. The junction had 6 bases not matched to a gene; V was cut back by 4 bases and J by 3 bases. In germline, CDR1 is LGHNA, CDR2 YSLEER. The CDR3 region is CASSRQTGINQPQHF. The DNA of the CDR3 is TGCGCCAGCAGCCGTCAGACAGGGATCAATCAGCCCCAGCATTTT.

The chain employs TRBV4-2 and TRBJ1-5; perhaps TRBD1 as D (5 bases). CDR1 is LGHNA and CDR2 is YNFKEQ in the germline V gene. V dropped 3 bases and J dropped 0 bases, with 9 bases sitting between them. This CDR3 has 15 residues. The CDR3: CASSQDNYSNQPQHF. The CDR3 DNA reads TGTGCCAGCAGCCAGGACAATTATAGCAATCAGCCCCAGCATTTT.

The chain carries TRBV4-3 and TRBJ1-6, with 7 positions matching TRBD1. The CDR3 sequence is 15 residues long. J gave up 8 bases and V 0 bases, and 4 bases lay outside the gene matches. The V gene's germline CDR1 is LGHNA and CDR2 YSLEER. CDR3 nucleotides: TGCGCCAGCAGCCAAGATCGCAGGGGGGATTCACCCCTCCACTTT. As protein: CASSQDRRGDSPLHF.

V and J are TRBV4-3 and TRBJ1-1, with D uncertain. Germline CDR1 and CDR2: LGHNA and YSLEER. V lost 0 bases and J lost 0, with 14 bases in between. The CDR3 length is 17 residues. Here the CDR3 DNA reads TGCGCCAGCAGCCAAGAGGTAACAGCTCTTATGAACACTGAAGCTTTCTTT. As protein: CASSQEVTALMNTEAFF.

The CDR3 is CASSQTGAGGDTQYF. Written as DNA, the CDR3 is TGTGCCAGCAGCCAGACAGGGGCAGGGGGAGATACGCAGTATTTT. V and J are TRBV4-2 and TRBJ2-3, with 8 bases lining up with TRBD1. The junction had 7 bases not matched to a gene; V was cut back by 3 bases and J by 5 bases. CDR3 size: 15 residues. The germline gives CDR1 LGHNA, CDR2 YNFKEQ.

The CDR3 coding sequence is TGTGCCAGCAGCAGTAGCCGGGACAGCGTCTGGGATACGCAGTATTTT. Translating gives CASSSSRDSVWDTQYF. The V call is TRBV7-2, the J call TRBJ2-3; 7 bases agree with TRBD1. The CDR3 is made up of 16 amino acids. CDR1 and CDR2 (germline): SGHTA, FQGNSA. V gave up 5 bases and J gave up 6 bases; unmatched junction bases: 14.

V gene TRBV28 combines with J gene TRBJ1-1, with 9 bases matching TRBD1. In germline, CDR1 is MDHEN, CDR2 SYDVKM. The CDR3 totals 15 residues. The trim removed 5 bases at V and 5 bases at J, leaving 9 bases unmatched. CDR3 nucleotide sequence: TGTGCCAGCAGTCCACACAGGGGGCCAGGGACTGAAGCTTTCTTT. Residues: CASSPHRGPGTEAFF.

Here the CDR3 reads CASSLEVAGVKQYF. In DNA form, the CDR3 reads TGTGCCAGCAGCTTAGAAGTGGCGGGGGTTAAGCAGTACTTC. The chain carries TRBV7-9 and TRBJ2-7; 7 bases are a match to TRBD2. The J segment lost 8 bases and the V segment lost 1 base, leaving 8 bases of the junction unmatched. Looked up from germline, CDR1 is SEHNR and CDR2 is FQNEAQ (reference sequence). CDR3 length equals 14 residues.

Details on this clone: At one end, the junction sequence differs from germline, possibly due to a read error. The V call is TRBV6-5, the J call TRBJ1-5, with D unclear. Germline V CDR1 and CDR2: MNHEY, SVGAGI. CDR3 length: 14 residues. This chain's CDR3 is CASSYSRSNQPQHF. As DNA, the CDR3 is TGTGCCAGCAGCTACTCCCGTAGCAATCAGCCCCAGCATTTT.